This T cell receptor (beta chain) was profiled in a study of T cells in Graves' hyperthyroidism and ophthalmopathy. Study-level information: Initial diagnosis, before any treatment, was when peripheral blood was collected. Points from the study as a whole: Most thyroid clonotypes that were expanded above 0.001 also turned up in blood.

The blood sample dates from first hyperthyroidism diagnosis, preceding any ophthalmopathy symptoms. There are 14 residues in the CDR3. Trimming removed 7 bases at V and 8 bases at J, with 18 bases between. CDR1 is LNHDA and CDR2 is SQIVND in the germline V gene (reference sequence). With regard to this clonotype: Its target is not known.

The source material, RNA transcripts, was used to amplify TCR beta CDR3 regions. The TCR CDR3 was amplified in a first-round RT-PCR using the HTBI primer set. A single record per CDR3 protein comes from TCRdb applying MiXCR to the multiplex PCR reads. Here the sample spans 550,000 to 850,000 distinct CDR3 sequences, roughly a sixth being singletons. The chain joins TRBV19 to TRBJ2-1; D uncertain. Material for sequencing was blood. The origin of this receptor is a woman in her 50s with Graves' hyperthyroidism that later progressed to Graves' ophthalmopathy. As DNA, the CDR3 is TGTGCCAGTAACATAGGTCTACCCGAAGATGAGCAGTTCTTC. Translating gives CASNIGLPEDEQFF.